This T cell receptor (beta chain) is drawn from a study of OX40 agonist ivuxolimab in advanced cancers. Clones were sequenced by immunoSEQ multiplex PCR, and TCRdb holds only the in-frame ones, with some missing. Of about 74,000 clones listed, around 87% are singletons. Germline V gene sequence: CDR1 SEHNR, CDR2 FQNEAQ (reference sequence). This CDR3 is built from 15 residues. Deletions cut 5 bases from V and 0 bases from J, with 13 bases between. The rearrangement uses TRBV7-9 and TRBJ1-2; possibly TRBD1 for D (5 bases). The sequence was obtained from an adult with an advanced solid tumor such as melanoma, head and neck, liver or kidney cancer. The specimen was CD4+ or CD8+ T cells sorted from blood, collected in a trial of the OX40 agonist ivuxolimab. The CDR3 DNA reads as TGTGCCAGCAGCCCCAGACAGAATGCTAACTATGGCTACACCTTC. It codes for CASSPRQNANYGYTF. Full variable domain (outside the CDR3, taken from reference TRBV7-9 and TRBJ1-2): DTGVSQNPRHKITKRGQNVTFRCDPISEHNRLYWYRQTLGQGPEFLTYFQNEAQLEKSRLLSDRFSAERPKGSFSTLEIQRTEQGDSAMYLCASSPRQNANYGYTFGSGTRLTVV.